The next 28 T cell receptor beta chains were all read from a single sample in a study of T cell repertoires in cytomegalovirus infection. MiXCR, applied by TCRdb to the reads, yields one record per CDR3 protein. The sample contains over 150,000 distinct CDR3 sequences, about a sixth of which appear only once. Sequencing input: CD8+ T cells from PBMCs. Receptors were obtained from a human donor in good health (CMV status not recorded). Some clones in this sample may be carry-over from other donors' samples.

This clonotype was seen a handful of times. The chain links TRBV6-8 to TRBJ2-3; 8 positions match TRBD2. CDR1 is MNHGY and CDR2 is SAAAGT in the germline V gene. Losses at the gene ends were 6 bases for V and 5 bases for J; bases not matched to a gene: 7. The CDR3 spans 14 residues. The CDR3 DNA reads as TGTGCCAGCAGGGGGGGACTAGTAGAAGATACGCAGTATTTT. Translated: CASRGGLVEDTQYF.

V and J are TRBV13 and TRBJ2-7, with D hard to call. Germline-derived CDR1 and CDR2 are PRHDT and FYEKMQ (reference sequence). This CDR3 spans 15 amino acids. The ends were cut back, 4 bases at V and 6 bases at J, with 19 bases in the middle. The CDR3 here is CASSSESTLRGEQYF. As DNA, the CDR3 is TGTGCCAGCAGCTCCGAGTCTACTCTTCGCGGCGAGCAGTACTTC.

The chain recombines TRBV6-2 or TRBV6-3 with TRBJ1-2; D remains unclear. This CDR3 comprises 16 residues. The V gene's germline CDR1 is MNHEY and CDR2 SVGEGT. Trimming pared 2 bases from V and 4 bases from J, leaving 17 bases between. The CDR3 region is CASSYLGVGGFYGYTF. The CDR3 nucleotides read TGTGCCAGCAGTTACCTCGGGGTCGGCGGATTCTATGGCTACACCTTC.

CDR3 loop: CASSLDIATNEKLFF. CDR3 DNA sequence: TGTGCCAGCAGTTTAGACATTGCAACTAATGAAAAACTGTTTTTT. V gene TRBV28 combines with J gene TRBJ1-4; no clear D. The V and J ends lost 2 bases and 0 bases respectively, with 7 bases between them. This CDR3 contains 15 residues. Germline lookup yields CDR1 MDHEN and CDR2 SYDVKM.

The genes are TRBV7-8 and TRBJ1-1; D not certain. Trimming stripped 8 bases from V and 2 bases from J, with 12 bases between. The CDR3 is 13 residues long. Germline V gives CDR1 SGHVS, CDR2 FQNEAQ. In nucleotides, the CDR3 is TGTGCCAGCGGGATCGGGATAAACACTGAAGCTTTCTTT. Its protein is CASGIGINTEAFF. Combining the CDR3 with reference TRBV7-8 and TRBJ1-1 gives the whole variable domain GAGVSQSPRYKVAKRGQDVALRCDPISGHVSLFWYQQALGQGPEFLTYFQNEAQLDKSGLPSDRFFAERPEGSVSTLKIQRTQQEDSAVYLCASGIGINTEAFFGQGTRLTVV.

This clonotype has only a few counts. The CDR3 DNA is TGTGCCAGCAAGTATGGGACGGGTTCCTACGAGCAGTACTTC. It codes for CASKYGTGSYEQYF. The rearrangement joins TRBV19 to TRBJ2-7; the D gene could be TRBD1 or TRBD2 (5 bases each). Trimming cost V 9 bases and J 1 base, with 16 bases left between them. This CDR3 region has 14 residues. Germline V gene lookup returns CDR1 LNHDA and CDR2 SQIVND (reference sequence).

The DNA of the CDR3 is TGTGCCAGCAGCCCCGGGACATACAATGAGCAGTTCTTC. Its translation is CASSPGTYNEQFF. This chain joins TRBV6-2 or TRBV6-3 and TRBJ2-1, with D possibly matching TRBD1 (6 bases). The CDR3 runs 13 residues. Germline V gene data show CDR1 as MNHEY and CDR2 as SVGEGT. V lost 6 bases to trimming and J lost 4 bases, with 10 bases between them.

The chain is built from TRBV13 and TRBJ1-4, with TRBD1 matching over 10 bases. Looked up from germline, CDR1 is PRHDT and CDR2 is FYEKMQ (reference sequence). After removal of 5 bases from V and 6 bases from J, the junction contained 3 bases not matched to a gene. The CDR3 is 14 amino acids. The CDR3 here is CASSTGQGDEKLFF. The CDR3 DNA follows: TGTGCCAGCAGCACAGGACAGGGGGATGAAAAACTGTTTTTT.

In its sample, this clonotype was seen once. V is TRBV27 and J is TRBJ2-7, with D maybe TRBD1 (5 bases). This CDR3 contains 13 residues. Germline V CDR1 and CDR2: MNHEY, SMNVEV (reference sequence). V lost 2 bases and J lost 7, with 12 bases in between. CDR3 amino acids: CASSLTRVGEQYF. The CDR3 DNA reads TGTGCCAGCAGTTTAACCAGGGTGGGGGAGCAGTACTTC.

The rearrangement joins TRBV11-2 to TRBJ2-7; 8 bases match TRBD1. Germline V gene sequence: CDR1 SGHAT, CDR2 FQNNGV. After removal of 6 bases from V and 3 bases from J, the junction contained 4 bases not matched to a gene. The CDR3 is 13 amino acids. The CDR3 coding sequence is TGTGCCAGCAGTGTCGGACAGGGCTACGAGCAGTACTTC. It is translated as CASSVGQGYEQYF.

V is TRBV7-2 and J is TRBJ1-5; TRBD1 matches 7 bases. This CDR3 has 14 amino acids. From germline, CDR1 is SGHTA and CDR2 FQGNSA. V lost 6 bases and J lost 3; bases outside the gene matches: 5. CDR3 sequence reads: CASRSTGPNQPQHF. The CDR3 nucleotides are TGTGCCAGCAGATCGACAGGGCCCAATCAGCCCCAGCATTTT.

This clonotype was recorded a few times. The rearrangement joins TRBV6-5 to TRBJ1-1; a weak D match, TRBD1 (6 bases). This CDR3 has 13 amino acids. The germline V gene has CDR1 MNHEY and CDR2 SVGAGI. V dropped 10 bases and J dropped 1 base, with 13 bases sitting between them. CDR3 protein: CATSGHKNTEAFF. The CDR3 nucleotides are TGTGCCACCTCGGGACACAAGAACACTGAAGCTTTCTTT.

The CDR3 sequence: CASSLYRDYGYTF. The DNA of the CDR3 is TGTGCCAGCAGTTTATACAGGGACTATGGCTACACCTTC. The J gene is TRBJ1-2, the V gene TRBV28; weak D call: TRBD1 (6 bases). V was pared by 1 base and J by 3 bases, with 6 bases between. There are 13 residues in the CDR3. CDR1 is MDHEN, CDR2 SYDVKM, per germline.

V and J are TRBV12-3 or TRBV12-4 and TRBJ2-4; possibly TRBD1 or TRBD2 for D (6 bases each). CDR3 length equals 15 residues. Deletions cut 3 bases from V and 1 base from J, with 10 bases between. This CDR3 is CASSLGAGAKNIQYF. CDR3 DNA: TGTGCCAGCAGTTTGGGGGCGGGGGCCAAAAACATTCAGTACTTC.

The chain carries TRBV5-6 and TRBJ2-7; possibly TRBD1 or TRBD2 for D (6 bases each). Germline values: CDR1 SGHDT, CDR2 YYEEEE. CDR3 length: 13 residues. Between the trimmed V and J ends, which lost 4 bases and 7 bases, there was a span of 15 bases. The CDR3 coding sequence is TGTGCCAGCAGCGGGACGGGGGCCATGGAGCAGTACTTC. Protein sequence: CASSGTGAMEQYF.

The chain joins TRBV5-6 to TRBJ1-4, with D unresolved. The V end lost 0 bases, the J end lost 7 bases, and 7 bases lay between the germline ends. The CDR3 length is 13 residues. Germline V gene lookup returns CDR1 SGHDT and CDR2 YYEEEE. The CDR3 loop is CASSLEYGEKLFF. CDR3 nucleotides: TGTGCCAGCAGCTTGGAGTACGGTGAAAAACTGTTTTTT. Drawing the rest from reference TRBV5-6 and TRBJ1-4, the complete variable domain is DAGVTQSPTHLIKTRGQQVTLRCSPKSGHDTVSWYQQALGQGPQFIFQYYEEEERQRGNFPDRFSGHQFPNYSSELNVNALLLGDSALYLCASSLEYGEKLFFGSGTQLSVL.

The chain recombines TRBV28 with TRBJ1-1, with 8 positions matching TRBD1. The V gene end was trimmed by 6 bases and the J gene end by 5 bases; junction bases not matched to a gene: 11. The CDR3 is made up of 15 amino acids. Germline lookup yields CDR1 MDHEN and CDR2 SYDVKM. Written as DNA, the CDR3 is TGTGCCAGCAGCCGAAGGACAGGGCCGGAGACTGAAGCTTTCTTT. Encoded protein: CASSRRTGPETEAFF.

The chain joins TRBV7-6 to TRBJ2-1; 9 bases are shared with TRBD1. The CDR3 runs 16 residues. Germline assignment: CDR1 SGHVS and CDR2 FNYEAQ. The V gene end was trimmed by 1 base and the J gene end by 4 bases; junction bases not matched to a gene: 5. The CDR3 region is CASSLDGTGLYNEQFF. CDR3 nucleotide sequence: TGTGCCAGCAGCTTAGACGGGACAGGGCTATACAATGAGCAGTTCTTC.

The table lists this clonotype with a count of one. The CDR3 region is CARKHLKTDLNQPQHF. The CDR3 DNA sequence: TGTGCCCGCAAACACCTAAAAACGGACCTCAATCAGCCCCAGCATTTT. The rearrangement joins TRBV6-2 or TRBV6-3 to TRBJ1-5; D unclear. The CDR3 is 16 residues long. Germline loops: CDR1 MNHEY, CDR2 SVGEGT. Trimming shortened V by 11 bases and J by 3 bases, and 23 bases separated the two germline ends.

V usage is TRBV20-1 and J usage is TRBJ1-2, with D perhaps matching TRBD1 (5 bases). From germline, CDR1 is DFQATT and CDR2 SNEGSKA (reference sequence). Trimming took 4 bases from V and 7 from J, leaving 19 bases between them. The CDR3 is made up of 14 amino acids. The CDR3 DNA is TGCAGTGCTATGGATGTACAGGCTTTTTTTGGCTACACCTTC. Protein: CSAMDVQAFFGYTF.

This clonotype was observed at least ten times. This chain connects TRBV28 to TRBJ1-1; TRBD1 matches at 7 bases. V lost 8 bases, J lost 5 bases, and 2 bases stayed unmatched. Germline CDR1 and CDR2: MDHEN and SYDVKM. This CDR3 has 11 residues. The CDR3 region is CASPTGTEAFF. CDR3 bases: TGTGCCAGCCCGACAGGGACTGAAGCTTTCTTT.

In DNA form, the CDR3 reads TGTGCCAGCAGTTACCTCTCGGAGTCTGAAGCTTTCTTT. This gives the protein CASSYLSESEAFF. The rearrangement uses TRBV6-8 and TRBJ1-1; D ambiguous. CDR1 MNHGY and CDR2 SAAAGT come from the germline V gene. The germline V and J ends were trimmed by 2 bases and 6 bases, with 10 bases remaining between them. The CDR3 has 13 residues.

This clonotype has just a few counts. J is TRBJ1-4 and V is TRBV4-2; TRBD1 agrees at 7 bases. The CDR3 loop spans 17 amino acids. With V trimmed by 8 bases and J by 3 bases, 15 bases remained unmatched. Per germline, CDR1 LGHNA and CDR2 YNFKEQ. The CDR3 DNA sequence: TGTGCCAGCGGCGACAGGGACGGGGAAGAGGCTAATGAAAAACTGTTTTTT. Translating gives CASGDRDGEEANEKLFF.

This clonotype was counted many times. V gene TRBV7-2 combines with J gene TRBJ2-1; the match to TRBD1 covers 7 bases. CDR3 size: 13 residues. The trim removed 7 bases at V and 9 bases at J, leaving 9 bases unmatched. Germline CDR1 reads SGHTA; CDR2 reads FQGNSA. The CDR3: CASNPTGPPEQFF. The CDR3 DNA follows: TGTGCCAGCAACCCGACAGGGCCTCCTGAGCAGTTCTTC.

This clonotype was recorded only once. V usage is TRBV7-6 and J usage is TRBJ2-1; D possibly corresponds to TRBD1 (6 bases). There are 12 residues in the CDR3. Trimming stripped 5 bases from V and 9 bases from J, with 11 bases between. Germline-derived CDR1 and CDR2 are SGHVS and FNYEAQ. This chain's CDR3 is CASSSRGGEQFF. CDR3 coding DNA: TGTGCCAGCAGCAGCCGAGGGGGTGAGCAGTTCTTC.

This clonotype has more than one count but fewer than ten. V and J are TRBV7-9 and TRBJ2-1; D remains ambiguous. Trimming removed 5 bases from V and 8 bases from J, with 16 bases in between. Germline V gives CDR1 SEHNR, CDR2 FQNEAQ (reference sequence). The CDR3 consists of 14 residues. In nucleotides, the CDR3 is TGTGCCAGCAGCCACATGGGATTGGGATATGAGCAGTTCTTC. Protein sequence: CASSHMGLGYEQFF.

This clonotype turned up a few times. This chain connects TRBV6-8 to TRBJ2-5; D is perhaps TRBD2 (6 bases). The CDR3 covers 16 residues. In germline, CDR1 is MNHGY, CDR2 SAAAGT. V was pared by 6 bases and J by 5 bases, with 22 bases between. CDR3 DNA: TGTGCCAGCAGGAGACGGGACTCAAGGGAGGTCGAGACCCAGTACTTC. Translation gives CASRRRDSREVETQYF.

V is TRBV29-1 and J is TRBJ2-7; a weak D match, TRBD1 (5 bases). Germline V lookup: CDR1 SQVTM, CDR2 ANQGSEA. V was cut by 5 bases and J by 0 bases, with 8 bases left in between. There are 12 residues in the CDR3. Written as DNA, the CDR3 is TGCAGCGTTTTTGACAGCTCCTACGAGCAGTACTTC. This translates into CSVFDSSYEQYF.